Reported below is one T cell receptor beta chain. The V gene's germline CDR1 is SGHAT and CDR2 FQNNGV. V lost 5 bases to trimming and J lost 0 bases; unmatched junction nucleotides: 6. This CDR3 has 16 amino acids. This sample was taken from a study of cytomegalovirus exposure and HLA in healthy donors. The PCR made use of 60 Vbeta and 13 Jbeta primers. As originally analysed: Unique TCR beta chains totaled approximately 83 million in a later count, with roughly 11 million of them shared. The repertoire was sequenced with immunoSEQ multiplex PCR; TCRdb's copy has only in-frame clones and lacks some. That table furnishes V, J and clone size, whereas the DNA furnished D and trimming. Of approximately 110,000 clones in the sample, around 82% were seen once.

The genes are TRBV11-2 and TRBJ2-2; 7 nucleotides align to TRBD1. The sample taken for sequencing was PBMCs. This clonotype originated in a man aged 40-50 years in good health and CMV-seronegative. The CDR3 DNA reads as TGTGCCAGCAGCATAACAGGGGCGGCGAACACCGGGGAGCTGTTTTTT. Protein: CASSITGAANTGELFF.